These 2 T cell receptor beta chains originate from one sample sequenced in a study of blood T cell repertoires in COVID-19. Repertoires were generated with immunoSEQ multiplex PCR, while TCRdb's copy carries only in-frame clones and drops some. There are 150,000 to 250,000 clones in the sample; around four fifths occur only once, and 6.9% lies in the top ten. Sequencing was carried out using peripheral blood. Receptor source: a human donor with acute or convalescent COVID-19. The donor label of this sample is uncertain.

The chain links TRBV7-9 to TRBJ1-1; TRBD1 might be the D (6 bases). Deletions cut 5 bases from V and 7 bases from J, with 11 bases between. This CDR3 is 12 amino acids long. The germline CDR1 and CDR2 sequences are SEHNR and FQNEAQ (reference sequence). The DNA for the CDR3 is TGTGCCAGCAGCCCAGGGACATTTGAAGCTTTCTTT. The encoded protein is CASSPGTFEAFF.

This chain links TRBV5-8 with TRBJ2-7; 11 bases are a match to TRBD1. Germline V gene sequence: CDR1 SGHTS, CDR2 YDEGEE. V lost 4 bases to trimming and J lost 1 base; unmatched junction nucleotides: 4. The CDR3 extends over 15 amino acids. The CDR3 loop is CASSRTGGFSYEQYF. DNA of the CDR3: TGTGCCAGCAGCAGGACAGGGGGCTTTTCCTACGAGCAGTACTTC.